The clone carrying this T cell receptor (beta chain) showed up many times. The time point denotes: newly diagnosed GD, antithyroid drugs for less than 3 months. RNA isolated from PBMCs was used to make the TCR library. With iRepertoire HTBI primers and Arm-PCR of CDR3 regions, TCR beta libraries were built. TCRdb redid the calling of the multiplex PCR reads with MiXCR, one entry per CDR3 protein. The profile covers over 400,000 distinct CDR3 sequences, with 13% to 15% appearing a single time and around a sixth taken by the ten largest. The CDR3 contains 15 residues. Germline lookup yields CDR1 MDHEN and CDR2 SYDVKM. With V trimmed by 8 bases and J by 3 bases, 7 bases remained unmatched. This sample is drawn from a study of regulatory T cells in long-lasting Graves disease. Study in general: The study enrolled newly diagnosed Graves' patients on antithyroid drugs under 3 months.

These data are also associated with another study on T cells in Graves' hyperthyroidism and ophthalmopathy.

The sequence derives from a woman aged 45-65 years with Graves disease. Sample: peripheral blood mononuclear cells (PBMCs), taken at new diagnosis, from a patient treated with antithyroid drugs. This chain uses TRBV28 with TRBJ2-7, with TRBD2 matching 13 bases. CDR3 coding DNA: TGTGCCAGCCTGAGACTAGCGGGAGGATTCTACGAGCAGTACTTC. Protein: CASLRLAGGFYEQYF.